This entry lists 6 T cell receptor beta chains sequenced from one sample in a study of shared clonotypes between healthy human individuals. Produced via immunoSEQ multiplex PCR; TCRdb's table is partial and in-frame only. The sample lists approximately 2.4 million clones; nearly 97% were seen once. The sequenced material came from naive CD4+ T cells sorted from blood. The subset: CD45RA+ positively selected. The receptors were gathered from a man younger than 35 in good health.

The V gene is TRBV2, the J gene TRBJ1-1; maybe TRBD1 (6 bases). The CDR3 is 14 residues long. Trimming took off 6 bases at V and 3 bases at J, with 14 bases between the two ends. Germline loops: CDR1 SNHLY, CDR2 FYNNEI. DNA of the CDR3: TGTGCCAGCAGAGTGACAGGCTTTTACACTGAAGCTTTCTTT. Encoded protein: CASRVTGFYTEAFF.

The gene calls are TRBV25-1 and TRBJ2-7, with a possible D match to TRBD2 (7 bases). V shed 8 bases and J shed 3 bases, with 14 bases lying between them. CDR3 length: 13 residues. The germline V gene has CDR1 MGHDK and CDR2 SYGVNS. The DNA of the CDR3 is TGTGCCAGCCTTTTGGGGGGGCTCTACGAGCAGTACTTC. It yields the protein CASLLGGLYEQYF.

The gene calls are TRBV6-6 and TRBJ1-1; no firm D call. Germline V lookup: CDR1 MNHNY, CDR2 SVGAGI (reference sequence). V lost 1 base and J 6 bases, leaving 9 bases between the germline ends. The CDR3 sequence is 13 residues long. CDR3 sequence reads: CASSYFETPEAFF. The CDR3 DNA is TGTGCCAGCAGTTACTTTGAAACACCTGAAGCTTTCTTT.

The chain recombines TRBV21-1 with TRBJ2-7; TRBD1, the D gene given by the table, was not confirmed from the DNA. TRBV21-1 is a pseudogene locus. The CDR3 runs 16 residues. The DNA for the CDR3 is TGTGCCAGCAGCAATCGTCCAGGGTTCCACTCCTACGAGCAGTACTTC. It is translated as CASSNRPGFHSYEQYF.

In DNA, the CDR3 is TGTGCCAGCTCGCTCTACGTCGGTGAGACCCAGTACTTC. It yields the protein CASSLYVGETQYF. This sequence joins TRBV18 and TRBJ2-5; D call uncertain. The length of the CDR3 is 13 residues. In germline, CDR1 is KGHSH, CDR2 LQKENI. Trimming cost V 6 bases and J 5 bases, with 13 bases left between them.

This clone is a singleton in its sample. The rearrangement joins TRBV19 to TRBJ2-1; D might be TRBD1 or TRBD2, each matching 6 bases. The V gene lost 7 bases and the J gene lost 6 bases, with 19 bases spanning the gap. The germline gives CDR1 LNHDA, CDR2 SQIVND (reference sequence). CDR3 length: 15 residues. The CDR3 nucleotides read TGTGCCAGTAATTATGTGGGGGGCCGCCGCAATGAGCAGTTCTTC. Its protein product is CASNYVGGRRNEQFF.